Given below is one TCR beta chain in context. As yet, its antigen is unknown. The PCR contained 60 Vbeta and 13 Jbeta primers. Clones were read by immunoSEQ multiplex PCR, and TCRdb kept only the in-frame ones, dropping some. This table has 120,000 to 150,000 clones, approximately 80% appearing once. The CDR3 extends over 16 amino acids. Between the trimmed V and J ends, which lost 4 bases and 2 bases, there was a span of 17 bases. CDR1 is MNHEY and CDR2 is SMNVEV in the germline V gene (reference sequence). These data are taken from a study of cytomegalovirus exposure and HLA in healthy donors. General study findings and limits: It was reportedly the case that the classifier diagnosed cytomegalovirus status with high specificity and sensitivity. Cytomegalovirus-associated TCR beta chains were listed, numbering more than 150. One variant, a missense change in DCLRE1C, was linked in a later analysis to TCR beta V- and J-gene trimming.

The chain has TRBV27 and TRBJ2-5; possible D gene TRBD2, 7 bases. This clonotype was sampled from a woman aged 40-49 years in good health and CMV-seronegative. The specimen was PBMCs. The CDR3 reads CASSSHREGLQETQYF. CDR3 sequence (DNA): TGTGCCAGCAGTTCGCACAGGGAGGGTTTACAAGAGACCCAGTACTTC.